This TCR beta chain was sequenced for a study of CD8 T cells in acute hepatitis C reinfection. Overall study context: CD8+ T cells specific for HCV NS3-1073 were sequenced. Whole-study findings and limits: All groups preferentially used TRBV04 and TRBV06, which was not due to overrepresentation in the naive pool.

The data were produced by immunoSEQ multiplex PCR, yet TCRdb's version contains in-frame clones alone and is incomplete. This table has 30,000 to 45,000 clones, 70% to 90% appearing once. V was shortened by 5 bases and J by 4 bases, with 6 bases between the two germline ends. In germline, CDR1 is SGHVS, CDR2 FNYEAQ. The CDR3 totals 12 residues. Remarks on this clone: Its matching antigen is unknown.

Time point given: naive CD8 control sorted from an acute-time-point sample. A positive HCV RNA or antibody test following a negative test within 24 weeks defined acute primary infection. This receptor was identified in a woman younger than 35 who spontaneously cleared hepatitis C infection. This chain uses TRBV7-6 with TRBJ2-1; D call uncertain. Sequences were obtained from naive CD8+ T cells from PBMCs. In DNA, the CDR3 is TGTGCCAGCAGCATCGGGTACAATGAGCAGTTCTTC. Translation gives CASSIGYNEQFF.